A single sample gave rise to the 10 T cell receptor beta chains below, sequenced in a study of a mutant IDH1 vaccine in newly diagnosed glioma. TCRdb keeps only in-frame clones here, not all; method: immunoSEQ multiplex PCR. This sample has about 32,000 clones, with around 80% found just once. Stated time point: baseline, week 1 (first vaccination visit). The treatment here: pre-vaccination baseline after standard-of-care therapy. Here the sequenced sample was PBMCs, taken from a glioma patient treated with radiotherapy, temozolomide or both. These receptor sequences come from a man aged 25-45 years with glioma.

The chain joins TRBV2 to TRBJ2-5; D not resolved. CDR3 length: 11 amino acids. Trimming shortened V by 3 bases and J by 5 bases, and 4 bases separated the two germline ends. Germline V gene lookup returns CDR1 SNHLY and CDR2 FYNNEI. CDR3 in DNA: TGTGCCAGCAGTGACTCGGAGACCCAGTACTTC. Its protein is CASSDSETQYF.

V and J are TRBV6-1 and TRBJ2-5, with D uncertain. CDR3 length: 15 amino acids. Between the trimmed V and J ends, which lost 5 bases and 8 bases, there was a span of 21 bases. Germline-derived CDR1 and CDR2 are MNHNS and SASEGT. The CDR3 bases are TGTGCCAGCAGTCGAAATCATAGGGTCGAGAATACCCAGTACTTC. It translates to CASSRNHRVENTQYF.

CDR3 protein: CASSADRSQRYF. For the CDR3, the DNA is TGTGCCAGCAGTGCCGACAGGAGCCAACGGTACTTC. V and J are TRBV2 and TRBJ2-5; tentatively, D is TRBD1 (6 bases). V was cut by 4 bases and J by 13 bases, with 16 bases left in between. This CDR3 comprises 12 residues. CDR1 and CDR2 from the germline V gene are SNHLY and FYNNEI.

The V gene is TRBV30, the J gene TRBJ2-1; no clear D gene. Germline V lookup: CDR1 GTSNPN, CDR2 SVGIG (reference sequence). V was cut by 2 bases and J by 7 bases, with 3 bases left in between. The CDR3 covers 10 residues. The CDR3 protein is CAWSHNEQFF. As DNA, the CDR3 is TGTGCCTGGAGTCATAATGAGCAGTTCTTC. The variable domain in full, with the rest retrieved from reference TRBV30 and TRBJ2-1, is SQTIHQWPATLVQPVGSPLSLECTVEGTSNPNLYWYRQAAGRGLQLLFYSVGIGQISSEVPQNLSASRPQDRQFILSSKKLLLSDSGFYLCAWSHNEQFFGPGTRLTVL.

This clone was counted a few times. This CDR3 reads CASSSRTSGRVTSIEQFF. The DNA of the CDR3 is TGTGCCAGCAGCTCAAGGACTAGCGGGAGGGTTACTAGCATTGAGCAGTTCTTC. The V gene is TRBV14, the J gene TRBJ2-1; 15 bases match TRBD2. V dropped 5 bases and J dropped 9; count of bases not matched to a gene: 14. The CDR3 runs to 18 residues. Germline CDR1 SGHDN, CDR2 FVKESK.

The V gene is TRBV7-9, the J gene TRBJ1-1, with D perhaps matching TRBD1 (5 bases). Trimming shortened V by 1 base and J by 4 bases, and 13 bases separated the two germline ends. CDR1 SEHNR and CDR2 FQNEAQ come from the germline V gene (reference sequence). The CDR3 sequence is 15 residues long. CDR3 sequence: CASSLESQGTTEAFF. The CDR3 DNA sequence: TGTGCCAGCAGCTTAGAGTCGCAGGGAACCACTGAAGCTTTCTTT.

This chain joins TRBV7-8 and TRBJ1-4; perhaps TRBD1 as D (5 bases). V lost 5 bases, J lost 8 bases, and 15 bases lay in between. The CDR3 runs to 14 residues. Germline CDR1 and CDR2: SGHVS and FQNEAQ. The CDR3 sequence: CASSGTGMGEKLFF. The CDR3 DNA is TGTGCCAGCAGCGGGACTGGGATGGGGGAAAAACTGTTTTTT.

The chain combines TRBV5-4 with TRBJ2-7; D is unresolved. Germline assignment: CDR1 SGHNT and CDR2 YYREEE (reference sequence). The CDR3 has 14 amino acids. Trimming removed 1 base at V and 4 bases at J, with 12 bases between. The CDR3 loop is CASSLSPSHYEQYF. In DNA form, the CDR3 reads TGTGCCAGCAGCTTGTCGCCTAGTCATTACGAGCAGTACTTC.

J is TRBJ1-1 and V is TRBV7-2; 8 bases map to TRBD1. After removal of 3 bases from V and 5 bases from J, the junction contained 5 bases not matched to a gene. The germline V gene has CDR1 SGHTA and CDR2 FQGNSA. The CDR3 is made up of 14 amino acids. The DNA for the CDR3 is TGTGCCAGCAGCTTCCCGGGACAGGCGACTGAAGCTTTCTTT. Protein: CASSFPGQATEAFF.

This clone is categorized as medium-sized. The genes are TRBV19 and TRBJ2-3; TRBD2 aligns across 9 bases. V shed 7 bases, J shed 5 bases, and the junction held 7 bases outside the gene matches. Germline-derived CDR1 and CDR2 are LNHDA and SQIVND (reference sequence). The CDR3 is made up of 14 amino acids. The CDR3: CASNSGRGGDTQYF. The CDR3 DNA follows: TGTGCCAGTAATAGCGGGAGAGGTGGAGATACGCAGTATTTT.